This is a list of T cell receptor beta chains from one sample in a study of cytomegalovirus exposure and HLA in healthy donors. Produced via immunoSEQ multiplex PCR; TCRdb's table is partial and in-frame only. The data show 200,000 or so clones, 75% to 90% seen once. The sample comprised PBMCs. All receptors come from a woman in her thirties or forties in good health and CMV-seronegative. CDR3s include the opening cysteine and the closing phenylalanine or tryptophan. D genes are given only for firm matches. Not all rows give a size; the values are once, few, many and, for expanded clones, a class.

d_call,clone_size,j_call,v_call,cdr3_nt,cdr3_aa
TRBD1,.,TRBJ2-3,TRBV5-1,TGCGCCAGCAGCGGGGGACAGGGAGGCACAGATACGCAGTATTTT,CASSGGQGGTDTQYF
TRBD2,few,TRBJ2-1,TRBV5-1,TGCGCCAGCAGCTTCTATGTATTTAGCGGGAGTAATGAGCAGTTCTTC,CASSFYVFSGSNEQFF
TRBD2,.,TRBJ2-7,TRBV27,TGTGCCAGCAGTTCGACTAGCGTCTACGAGCAGTACTTC,CASSSTSVYEQYF
TRBD2,.,TRBJ2-3,TRBV7-3,TGTGCCAGCAGCTTACTGGCGGGAGGTTTTGCAGATACGCAGTATTTT,CASSLLAGGFADTQYF
TRBD1,.,TRBJ1-1,TRBV19,TGTGCCAGTAGTTCCTGGGACAGGGGTAACACTGAAGCTTTCTTT,CASSSWDRGNTEAFF
TRBD2,.,TRBJ2-1,TRBV10-3,TGTGCCATCAGTCCCCGGCCGGGCGGGAGGGTGGAGCAGTTCTTC,CAISPRPGGRVEQFF
.,.,TRBJ1-1,TRBV7-9,TGTGCCAGCAGCTTGACAGGAGTAAACACTGAAGCTTTCTTT,CASSLTGVNTEAFF
.,.,TRBJ1-6,TRBV6-5,TGTGCCAGCAGGGAGGGGTTAGGAAATTCACCCCTCCACTTT,CASREGLGNSPLHF
.,.,TRBJ2-7,TRBV9,TGTGCCAGCAGCGTAGCTACGACAACCACCTACGAGCAGTACTTC,CASSVATTTTYEQYF
TRBD2,.,TRBJ2-7,TRBV9,TGTGCCAGCAGCCCACGGGAAACCTTTAGCGGGAGGGGAACCTACGAGCAGTACTTC,CASSPRETFSGRGTYEQYF
TRBD1,.,TRBJ1-3,TRBV6-5,TGTGCCAGCAGTTACCAGACAGGGCCTGGAAACACCATATATTTT,CASSYQTGPGNTIYF